This T cell receptor (beta chain) was sequenced in a study of shared T cell receptors in the human thymus. Sequencing was performed with immunoSEQ multiplex PCR; in TCRdb, only in-frame clones are kept and a portion is missing. The sample includes about 380,000 clones, about 95% of them seen just once. Trimming removed 5 bases at V and 0 bases at J, with 16 bases between. Germline V gene data show CDR1 as GTSNPN and CDR2 as SVGIG (reference sequence). This CDR3 spans 16 amino acids. The receptor was isolated from a human donor. The specimen was thymocytes. The chain recombines TRBV30 with TRBJ1-4, with D perhaps matching TRBD1 (6 bases). CDR3 in DNA: TGTGCCTGGCGGGGCTATGAGGGGGCAACTAATGAAAAACTGTTTTTT. This translates into CAWRGYEGATNEKLFF.